Listed below are T cell receptor beta chains from one sample, sequenced in a study of lymphopenia after photon versus proton radiotherapy. Sequencing was performed with immunoSEQ multiplex PCR; in TCRdb, only in-frame clones are kept and a portion is missing. The sample comprises approximately 58,000 clones, 80% to 90% of which are singletons, and just under 30% rests with the top ten. Specimen: peripheral blood, collected from a patient treated with photon-based radiotherapy. Source of these receptors: a middle-aged man with gastric cancer. Both conserved end residues are part of each CDR3. D genes are given only for firm matches. Clone size is given for some rows only: seen once, a few or many times, or a class if the clone is expanded.

TRBJ2-1,TRBV6-6,NA,NA,TGTGCCAGCAGCTACACCTACAATGAGCAGTTCTTC,CASSYTYNEQFF
TRBJ2-3,TRBV5-4,TRBD2,NA,TGTGCCAGCAGCATGGGACTAGCGGGAGTAGATACGCAGTATTTT,CASSMGLAGVDTQYF
TRBJ2-2,TRBV5-1,TRBD2,NA,TGCGCCAGCAGCCCGGCGGGGAGGGGAGTAACCGGGGAGCTGTTTTTT,CASSPAGRGVTGELFF
TRBJ1-2,TRBV7-9,NA,NA,TGTGCCAGCAGCTTAGACCTACAAGCTAACTATGGCTACACCTTC,CASSLDLQANYGYTF
TRBJ2-2,TRBV7-3,NA,NA,TGTGCCAGCAGCTTAGTAGCGTCCGGGGAGCTGTTTTTT,CASSLVASGELFF
TRBJ2-3,TRBV19,NA,NA,TGTGCCAGTAGTTATAGACCCTCGAGTAGCACAGATACGCAGTATTTT,CASSYRPSSSTDTQYF
TRBJ1-2,TRBV19,NA,NA,TGTGCCAGTAGTTACGACAGGTTTGGCTACACCTTC,CASSYDRFGYTF
TRBJ1-1,TRBV9,NA,NA,TGTGCCAGCAGCGTAGTAGGGATAGAGACTGAAGCTTTCTTT,CASSVVGIETEAFF
TRBJ1-3,TRBV18,NA,NA,TGTGCCAGCCAATGGGACACCATCTCTGGAAACACCATATATTTT,CASQWDTISGNTIYF
TRBJ2-1,TRBV6-4,TRBD2,NA,TGTGCCAGCAGTGCAGCGGGAGAGCCCTACAATGAGCAGTTCTTC,CASSAAGEPYNEQFF
TRBJ2-1,TRBV15,NA,NA,TGTGCCACCAGCTGGGGGACGGAGAATGAGCAGTTCTTC,CATSWGTENEQFF
TRBJ2-2,TRBV12-5,NA,NA,TGTGCTAGTGGTTTGGGGACAGCGAACACCGGGGAGCTGTTTTTT,CASGLGTANTGELFF
TRBJ2-1,TRBV5-1,TRBD2,NA,TGCGCCAGCAGCTTGGAGACTAGCGGGAACGGGGAGCAGTTCTTC,CASSLETSGNGEQFF
TRBJ2-3,TRBV7-7,NA,NA,TGTGCCAGCAGCTCCCTTGGTGGCGGAGATACGCAGTATTTT,CASSSLGGGDTQYF
TRBJ2-3,TRBV10-3,TRBD2,NA,TGTGCCATCAGTGAGGGACTAGCGGGGAGCACAGATACGCAGTATTTT,CAISEGLAGSTDTQYF
TRBJ2-3,TRBV12-2,NA,NA,TGTGCAAGTCGCGGCGGGGGTAGGACAGATACGCAGTATTTT,CASRGGGRTDTQYF
TRBJ1-5,TRBV6-5,NA,NA,TGTGCCAGCAGTTACTTACAGTACAATCAGCCCCAGCATTTT,CASSYLQYNQPQHF
TRBJ2-7,TRBV28,NA,NA,TGTGCCAGCAGCCGGGACAACTACGAGCAGTACTTC,CASSRDNYEQYF
TRBJ2-1,TRBV9,TRBD2,once,TGTGCCAGCAGCGTAGGTGGGACTAGTGGGCCCTACAATGAGCAGTTCTTC,CASSVGGTSGPYNEQFF
TRBJ2-7,TRBV5-4,NA,few,TGTGCCAGCAGCTTGTCTGTAACAGGCCCCTACGAGCAGTACTTC,CASSLSVTGPYEQYF
TRBJ1-5,TRBV5-1,NA,NA,TGCGCCAGCAGCGCCGACGGCGGAAGCAATCAGCCCCAGCATTTT,CASSADGGSNQPQHF
TRBJ2-1,TRBV19,TRBD2,NA,TGTGCCAGTAGAAGACTAGCGAGCTCCTACAATGAGCAGTTCTTC,CASRRLASSYNEQFF
TRBJ1-5,TRBV5-5,NA,NA,TGTGCCAGCAGCCCGGACTGGGTTCAGCCCCAGCATTTT,CASSPDWVQPQHF
TRBJ2-7,TRBV11-3,NA,NA,TGTGCCAGCAGCTTGGGGCAGGGGGGATCCTACGAGCAGTACTTC,CASSLGQGGSYEQYF
TRBJ2-3,TRBV7-2,NA,NA,TGTGCCAGCAGCCAAGGGAGGCCTAGCGGCACAGATACGCAGTATTTT,CASSQGRPSGTDTQYF
TRBJ2-1,TRBV19,TRBD2,NA,TGTGCCAGTAGGGCTAGCGGGAGATATAGTGAGCAGTTCTTC,CASRASGRYSEQFF
TRBJ2-7,TRBV2,TRBD1,NA,TGTGCCAGCTCTGGGACAGGGCGCTACGAGCAGTACTTC,CASSGTGRYEQYF